These T cell receptor beta chains were read from a single sample in a study of T cell repertoires in cytomegalovirus infection. TCRdb ran MiXCR on the reads and lists one entry per CDR3 protein. The sample holds roughly 990,000 distinct CDR3 sequences, roughly 30% seen once. Their cognate antigens are unknown. The sample here was cultured CD8+ T cells from PBMCs, taken from culture after CMV antigen stimulation. Receptors were obtained from a human donor in good health (CMV status not recorded). Some clones in this sample may be carry-over from other donors' samples. Each CDR3 is given with its conserved first and last residue. A D gene is named only where the DNA matches it firmly. A row's size may be missing; if present it is once, few, many or a size class.

abundance: few
d_gene: .
j_gene: TRBJ1-5
v_gene: TRBV6-6
CDR3nt: TGTGCCAGCAACGGTTACAATCAGCCCCAGCATTTT
CDR3aa: CASNGYNQPQHF

abundance: .
d_gene: TRBD1
j_gene: TRBJ2-3
v_gene: TRBV5-1
CDR3nt: TGCGCCAGCAGCTTGGAGGCGACAGGGCCAGATACGCAGTATTTT
CDR3aa: CASSLEATGPDTQYF

abundance: .
d_gene: TRBD1
j_gene: TRBJ2-7
v_gene: TRBV27
CDR3nt: TGTGCCAGCAGTCCAAGGACAGGGTTCGAGCAGTACTTC
CDR3aa: CASSPRTGFEQYF

abundance: .
d_gene: TRBD2
j_gene: TRBJ2-3
v_gene: TRBV11-3
CDR3nt: TGTGCCAGCAGCTCCACCCGACGGGGGGGAAGAGATACGCAGTATTTT
CDR3aa: CASSSTRRGGRDTQYF

abundance: .
d_gene: .
j_gene: TRBJ2-6
v_gene: TRBV12-3/TRBV12-4
CDR3nt: TGTGCCAGCAGTTCTTCTAACTGGGGCCTCTCAGGGGCACTCGGGACCAACGTCCTGACTTTC
CDR3aa: CASSSSNWGLSGALGTNVLTF

abundance: .
d_gene: .
j_gene: TRBJ1-5
v_gene: TRBV20-1
CDR3nt: TGCAGTGCTATGCCCAGGGGCGGCAATCAGCCCCAGCATTTT
CDR3aa: CSAMPRGGNQPQHF

abundance: .
d_gene: .
j_gene: TRBJ1-2
v_gene: TRBV25-1
CDR3nt: TGTGCCAGCAGTGAAGGAGTTAACTATGGCTACACCTTC
CDR3aa: CASSEGVNYGYTF

abundance: .
d_gene: .
j_gene: TRBJ2-3
v_gene: TRBV3-1
CDR3nt: TGTGCCAGCAGCCAAGCGGATTGGCAGGATACGCAGTATTTT
CDR3aa: CASSQADWQDTQYF

abundance: .
d_gene: TRBD2
j_gene: TRBJ2-2
v_gene: TRBV12-3/TRBV12-4
CDR3nt: TGTGCCAGCAGTTTAGAGGGTTCTAGCGGGGCGAACACCGGGGAGCTGTTTTTT
CDR3aa: CASSLEGSSGANTGELFF

abundance: .
d_gene: .
j_gene: TRBJ1-1
v_gene: TRBV6-5
CDR3nt: TGTGCCAGCAGTGCCCTGTACAGAGACACTGAAGCTTTCTTT
CDR3aa: CASSALYRDTEAFF

abundance: .
d_gene: TRBD2
j_gene: TRBJ2-7
v_gene: TRBV9
CDR3nt: TGTGCCAGCAGCGTAGATAGTAGCGGGGCTTTCTACGAGCAGTACTTC
CDR3aa: CASSVDSSGAFYEQYF

abundance: .
d_gene: .
j_gene: TRBJ2-1
v_gene: TRBV27
CDR3nt: TGTGCCAGCAGTGGCGGGATTCCCTACAATGAGCAGTTCTTC
CDR3aa: CASSGGIPYNEQFF

abundance: .
d_gene: .
j_gene: TRBJ2-5
v_gene: TRBV28
CDR3nt: TGTGCCAGCAGCTCTACCTGGGAGACCCAGTACTTC
CDR3aa: CASSSTWETQYF

abundance: few
d_gene: TRBD1
j_gene: TRBJ1-2
v_gene: TRBV25-1
CDR3nt: TGTGCCAGCGAGGGGACAGAAGCCAACTATGGCTACACCTTC
CDR3aa: CASEGTEANYGYTF

abundance: large
d_gene: .
j_gene: TRBJ2-1
v_gene: TRBV7-6
CDR3nt: TGTGCCAGCAGCTTGGTAGAACGGCCTAATGAGCAGTTCTTC
CDR3aa: CASSLVERPNEQFF

abundance: many
d_gene: .
j_gene: TRBJ2-1
v_gene: TRBV7-8
CDR3nt: TGTGCCAGCAGCTTACTTGTATGGGGCCAATACAATGAGCAGTTCTTC
CDR3aa: CASSLLVWGQYNEQFF

abundance: once
d_gene: .
j_gene: TRBJ2-4
v_gene: TRBV19
CDR3nt: TGTGCCAGTAGTATAGCTGGGGGGAACATTCAGTACTTC
CDR3aa: CASSIAGGNIQYF

abundance: .
d_gene: TRBD1
j_gene: TRBJ1-1
v_gene: TRBV24-1
CDR3nt: TGTGCCACCAGTGACCCAGGGGGCCCTGAAGCTTTCTTT
CDR3aa: CATSDPGGPEAFF

abundance: many
d_gene: .
j_gene: TRBJ2-1
v_gene: TRBV12-3/TRBV12-4
CDR3nt: TGTGCCAGCAGTTTATCCCGTGCTGAGCAGTTCTTC
CDR3aa: CASSLSRAEQFF

abundance: few
d_gene: TRBD1
j_gene: TRBJ2-1
v_gene: TRBV6-2/TRBV6-3
CDR3nt: TGTGCCAGCAGGTACAGGGGGGCCTACAATGAGCAGTTCTTC
CDR3aa: CASRYRGAYNEQFF

abundance: few
d_gene: TRBD1
j_gene: TRBJ1-4
v_gene: TRBV15
CDR3nt: TGTGCCACCAGCAGAGTTGGGACAGGGGACGAAAAACTGTTTTTT
CDR3aa: CATSRVGTGDEKLFF

abundance: .
d_gene: .
j_gene: TRBJ1-5
v_gene: TRBV4-1
CDR3nt: TGCGCCAGCAGCCCAGAGGGACATTTCAGCAATCAGCCCCAGCATTTT
CDR3aa: CASSPEGHFSNQPQHF

abundance: .
d_gene: .
j_gene: TRBJ1-2
v_gene: TRBV28
CDR3nt: TGTGCCAGCAGCTTGCCTTCGGGCGACAGGAATTTAGCTAACTATGGCTACACCTTC
CDR3aa: CASSLPSGDRNLANYGYTF

abundance: .
d_gene: .
j_gene: TRBJ2-5
v_gene: TRBV7-6
CDR3nt: TGTGCCAGCGGTGGTAAGACCCAGTACTTC
CDR3aa: CASGGKTQYF

abundance: few
d_gene: .
j_gene: TRBJ2-6
v_gene: TRBV4-2
CDR3nt: TGTGCCAGCAGCCAAGCGTCTTTTCTCGTGGGGGCGGACCTCTCTGGGGCCAACGTCCTGACTTTC
CDR3aa: CASSQASFLVGADLSGANVLTF

abundance: .
d_gene: .
j_gene: TRBJ2-7
v_gene: TRBV6-2/TRBV6-3
CDR3nt: TGTGCCAGCAGTGACAAAACCGGGGGGCTGACCTACGAGCAGTACTTC
CDR3aa: CASSDKTGGLTYEQYF

abundance: few
d_gene: .
j_gene: TRBJ1-1
v_gene: TRBV7-8
CDR3nt: TGTGCCAGCACCCCCGCGAACACTGAAGCTTTCTTT
CDR3aa: CASTPANTEAFF

abundance: .
d_gene: .
j_gene: TRBJ1-1
v_gene: TRBV6-6
CDR3nt: TGTGCCAGCAGTTATAGGGTAGGTTCAGGGAACACTGAAGCTTTCTTT
CDR3aa: CASSYRVGSGNTEAFF